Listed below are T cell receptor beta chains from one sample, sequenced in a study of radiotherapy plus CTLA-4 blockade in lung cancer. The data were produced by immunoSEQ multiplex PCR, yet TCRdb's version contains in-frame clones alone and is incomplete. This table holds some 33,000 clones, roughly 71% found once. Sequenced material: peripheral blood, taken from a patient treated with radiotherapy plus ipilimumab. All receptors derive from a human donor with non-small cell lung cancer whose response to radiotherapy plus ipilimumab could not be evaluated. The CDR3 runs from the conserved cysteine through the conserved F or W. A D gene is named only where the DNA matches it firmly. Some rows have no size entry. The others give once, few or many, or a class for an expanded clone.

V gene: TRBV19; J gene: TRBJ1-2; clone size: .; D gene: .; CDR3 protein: CASTPRRDYGYTF; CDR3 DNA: TGTGCCAGTACCCCGAGGAGAGATTATGGCTACACCTTC
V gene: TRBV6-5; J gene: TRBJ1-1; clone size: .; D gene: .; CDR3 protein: CASSWTSNTEAFF; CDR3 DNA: TGTGCCAGCAGTTGGACATCGAACACTGAAGCTTTCTTT
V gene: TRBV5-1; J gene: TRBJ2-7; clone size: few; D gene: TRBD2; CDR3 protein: CASSSGSGIGEQYF; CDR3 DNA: TGCGCCAGCAGCTCGGGAAGCGGGATCGGCGAGCAGTACTTC
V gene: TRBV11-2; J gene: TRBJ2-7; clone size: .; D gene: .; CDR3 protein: CASSLEEFSHEQYF; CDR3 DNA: TGTGCCAGCAGCTTAGAAGAGTTTTCCCACGAGCAGTACTTC
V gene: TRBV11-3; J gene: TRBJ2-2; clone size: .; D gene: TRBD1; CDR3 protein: CASSRQGARTGELFF; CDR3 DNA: TGTGCCAGCAGCCGGCAGGGGGCGCGCACCGGGGAGCTGTTTTTT
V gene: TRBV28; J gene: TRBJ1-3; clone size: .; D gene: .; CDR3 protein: CASSLGLISGNTIYF; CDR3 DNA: TGTGCCAGCAGTTTAGGGCTTATCTCTGGAAACACCATATATTTT
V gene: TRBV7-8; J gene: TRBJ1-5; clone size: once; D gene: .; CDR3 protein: CASSLFTTTRSNQPQHF; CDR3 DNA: TGTGCCAGCAGCTTATTTACGACAACCCGTAGCAATCAGCCCCAGCATTTT
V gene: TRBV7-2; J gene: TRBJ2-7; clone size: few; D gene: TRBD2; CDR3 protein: CASRIAGTYEQYF; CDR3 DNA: TGTGCCAGCAGGATAGCGGGGACCTACGAGCAGTACTTC
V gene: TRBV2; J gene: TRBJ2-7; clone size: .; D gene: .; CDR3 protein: CASSEAGRVGEQYF; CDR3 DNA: TGTGCCAGCAGTGAGGCAGGCAGGGTTGGCGAGCAGTACTTC
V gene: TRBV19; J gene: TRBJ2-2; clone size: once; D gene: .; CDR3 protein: CASKNLGHTGEPFF; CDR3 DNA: TGTGCCAGTAAAAATCTGGGCCACACCGGGGAGCCGTTTTTT
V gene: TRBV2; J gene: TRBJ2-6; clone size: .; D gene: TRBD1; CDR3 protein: CASMRDRGLGANVLTF; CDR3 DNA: TGTGCCAGCATGAGGGACAGGGGGCTTGGGGCCAACGTCCTGACTTTC
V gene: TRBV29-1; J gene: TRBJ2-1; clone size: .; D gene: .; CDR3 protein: CSVSGTVYYNEQFF; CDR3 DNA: TGCAGCGTGTCCGGGACTGTGTACTATAATGAGCAGTTCTTC